One T cell receptor (beta chain) is described in this entry. TCRdb's copy holds only in-frame clones and misses some; the assay was immunoSEQ multiplex PCR. The data contain some 150,000 clones, about 94% of them seen just once; the ten biggest clones take up about 15%. The CDR3 is 12 amino acids. With 10 bases removed from V and 1 base from J, the gap between germline ends came to 8 bases. The data derive from a study of control samples from healthy donors and cancer patients. This chain uses TRBV12-3 or TRBV12-4 with TRBJ1-3; D possibly corresponds to TRBD1 (5 bases). The receptor was isolated from a man aged 60-69 years with colorectal cancer. The specimen was PBMCs. This CDR3 reads CATRGSGNTIYF. CDR3 bases: TGTGCCACACGGGGGTCTGGAAACACCATATATTTT.